These T cell receptor beta chains were read from a single sample in a study of shared clonotypes between healthy human individuals. Measured with immunoSEQ multiplex PCR; TCRdb has only the in-frame clones, and not every one. The repertoire holds about 610,000 clones, 96% seen once, with 0.095% to 0.13% in the top ten. The material sequenced was naive CD8+ T cells sorted from blood. These receptors originate from a woman aged 25 to 39 in good health. CDR3s include the opening cysteine and the closing phenylalanine or tryptophan. The D gene is left open where the match is weak. Size values are once, few and many counts, or a class for expanded clones, and some rows have none.

d_call	clone_size	cdr3_length	j_call	v_call	cdr3_aa	cdr3_nt
-	-	17	TRBJ2-2	TRBV7-6	CASSPQFDTQNTGELFF	TGTGCCAGCAGCCCACAATTTGATACGCAGAACACCGGGGAGCTGTTTTTT
-	-	18	TRBJ2-1	TRBV4-1	CASSQDKFRVAEYNEQFF	TGCGCCAGCAGCCAAGACAAGTTCAGGGTAGCGGAATACAATGAGCAGTTCTTC
-	-	13	TRBJ2-7	TRBV5-4	CASSFGGSDEQYF	TGTGCCAGCAGCTTTGGGGGATCAGACGAGCAGTACTTC
-	-	13	TRBJ2-1	TRBV28	CASSSGLRHEQFF	TGTGCCAGCAGTTCAGGCCTCAGGCATGAGCAGTTCTTC
TRBD1	-	16	TRBJ2-7	TRBV14	CASSQGRDRSSYEQYF	TGTGCCAGCAGCCAAGGCCGGGACAGGAGCTCCTACGAGCAGTACTTC
TRBD1	-	15	TRBJ1-2	TRBV28	CASSLTGGPLSGYTF	TGTGCCAGCAGTTTAACAGGGGGCCCATTGAGCGGCTACACCTTC
-	-	13	TRBJ1-2	TRBV15	CATSTRRGDGYTF	TGTGCCACCAGCACTAGGAGGGGCGATGGCTACACCTTC
-	-	13	TRBJ2-1	TRBV19	CASSISSYNEQFF	TGTGCCAGTAGTATCTCTAGCTACAATGAGCAGTTCTTC
-	-	14	TRBJ2-7	TRBV11-2	CASSSGGSAYEQYF	TGTGCCAGCAGCTCAGGTGGCTCAGCCTACGAGCAGTACTTC
-	-	14	TRBJ2-3	TRBV27	CASSFGRLTDTQYF	TGTGCCAGCAGTTTCGGGAGACTGACAGATACGCAGTATTTT
-	-	13	TRBJ2-2	TRBV27	CASSSRGYGELFF	TGTGCCAGCAGTTCCAGGGGTTACGGGGAGCTGTTTTTT
-	-	14	TRBJ1-1	TRBV28	CASSLTLRGTEAFF	TGTGCCAGCAGTTTAACACTTCGGGGGACTGAAGCTTTCTTT
-	-	15	TRBJ2-7	TRBV5-6	CASSLKGRRVYEQYF	TGTGCCAGCAGCTTGAAAGGGCGCCGGGTCTACGAGCAGTACTTC
TRBD1	-	14	TRBJ1-1	TRBV11-2	CASSETGEWTEAFF	TGTGCCAGCAGCGAAACAGGGGAGTGGACTGAAGCTTTCTTT
TRBD2	-	20	TRBJ2-7	TRBV19	CASSTGGVLNKGLGSYEQYF	TGTGCCAGTAGTACGGGGGGAGTCCTCAACAAAGGGTTGGGCTCCTACGAGCAGTACTTC
-	-	14	TRBJ1-1	TRBV4-1	CASSQAGGERRAFF	TGCGCCAGCAGCCAAGCAGGCGGCGAGAGGAGGGCTTTCTTT
TRBD1	-	13	TRBJ2-7	TRBV5-6	CASSRTGVFEQYF	TGTGCCAGCAGCCGGACAGGGGTCTTTGAGCAGTACTTC
-	-	15	TRBJ2-1	TRBV11-2	CASSPVRLGIDEQFF	TGTGCCAGCAGCCCAGTCCGACTAGGAATTGATGAGCAGTTCTTC
TRBD2	once	15	TRBJ2-7	TRBV28	CASSLPLAGLYEQYF	TGTGCCAGCAGTTTGCCTCTAGCGGGCCTCTACGAGCAGTACTTC
-	-	13	TRBJ2-2	TRBV29-1	CSVRTGRTGELFF	TGCAGCGTACGTACAGGGAGAACCGGGGAGCTGTTTTTT
-	-	15	TRBJ1-1	TRBV27	CASSPRQALSTEAFF	TGTGCCAGCAGCCCTAGACAGGCCCTGAGCACTGAAGCTTTCTTT
-	-	12	TRBJ2-3	TRBV7-8	CASSPAGESQYF	TGTGCCAGCAGCCCGGCAGGGGAATCGCAGTATTTT
-	-	16	TRBJ1-5	TRBV19	CASSIDSGDSNQPQHF	TGTGCCAGTAGTATAGATAGTGGGGATAGCAATCAGCCCCAGCATTTT
-	-	12	TRBJ2-7	TRBV11-2	CASSLGRNEQYF	TGTGCCAGCAGCTTAGGGAGGAACGAGCAGTACTTC
TRBD1	-	14	TRBJ1-2	TRBV7-2	CASSLALQGRGYTF	TGTGCCAGCAGCTTGGCTTTACAGGGGAGGGGCTACACCTTC
-	-	15	TRBJ2-5	TRBV21-1	CASSRLGLVEETQYF	TGTGCCAGCAGCCGGCTAGGCCTAGTTGAAGAGACCCAGTACTTC
-	-	16	TRBJ1-4	TRBV4-1	CASSQVAWKNNEKLFF	TGCGCCAGCAGCCAAGTTGCATGGAAAAATAATGAAAAACTGTTTTTT
-	-	15	TRBJ1-1	TRBV6-5	CASRSLEGGNTEAFF	TGTGCCAGCAGATCTCTAGAGGGTGGGAACACTGAAGCTTTCTTT
-	once	13	TRBJ2-7	TRBV27	CASSSGGSYEQYF	TGTGCCAGCAGTTCAGGCGGATCCTACGAGCAGTACTTC
-	-	13	TRBJ2-7	TRBV27	CASSFTGSYEQYF	TGTGCCAGCAGTTTTACTGGCTCCTACGAGCAGTACTTC
-	-	15	TRBJ2-1	TRBV6-1	CASLAPIPWGYEQFF	TGTGCCAGCCTAGCGCCGATTCCATGGGGGTATGAGCAGTTCTTC
-	-	12	TRBJ2-7	TRBV27	CASSFPGHEQYF	TGTGCCAGCAGTTTCCCGGGACACGAGCAGTACTTC
TRBD2	once	19	TRBJ2-3	TRBV28	CASSLWVAGVAGGTDTQYF	TGTGCCAGCAGTTTATGGGTAGCGGGAGTGGCCGGGGGCACAGATACGCAGTATTTT
-	-	16	TRBJ2-5	TRBV27	CASSLSPGTNQETQYF	TGTGCCAGCAGTTTATCCCCCGGGACGAACCAAGAGACCCAGTACTTC
-	-	13	TRBJ2-7	TRBV28	CASKLVGLYEQYF	TGTGCCAGCAAATTGGTAGGGTTGTACGAGCAGTACTTC
-	-	13	TRBJ2-3	TRBV19	CASSYPESDTQYF	TGTGCCAGTAGTTACCCCGAGTCAGATACGCAGTATTTT
TRBD1	-	15	TRBJ2-6	TRBV27	CASRAQGSGANVLTF	TGTGCCAGCAGGGCACAGGGGTCTGGGGCCAACGTCCTGACTTTC